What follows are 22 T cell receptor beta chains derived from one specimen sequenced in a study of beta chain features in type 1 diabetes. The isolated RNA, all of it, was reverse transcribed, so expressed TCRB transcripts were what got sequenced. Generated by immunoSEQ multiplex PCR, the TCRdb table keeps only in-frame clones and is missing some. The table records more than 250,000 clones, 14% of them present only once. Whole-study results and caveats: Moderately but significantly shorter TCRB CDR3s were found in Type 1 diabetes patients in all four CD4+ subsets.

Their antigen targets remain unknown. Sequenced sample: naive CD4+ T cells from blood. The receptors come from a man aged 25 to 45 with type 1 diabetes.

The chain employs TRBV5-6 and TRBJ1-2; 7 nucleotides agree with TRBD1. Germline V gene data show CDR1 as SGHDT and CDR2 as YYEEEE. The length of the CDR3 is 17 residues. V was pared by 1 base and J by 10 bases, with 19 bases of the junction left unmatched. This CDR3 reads CASSLRQGGDQITAYTF. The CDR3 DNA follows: TGTGCCAGCAGCTTGAGACAGGGTGGTGATCAGATTACGGCCTACACCTTC.

Here the CDR3 DNA reads TGTGCCAGCAGTCTCGGTTCAGGGCGGCATGGCTACACCTTC. This translates into CASSLGSGRHGYTF. This chain connects TRBV28 to TRBJ1-2; the D gene is possibly TRBD1 (5 bases). V was cut by 5 bases and J by 6 bases, with 16 bases left in between. The CDR3 sequence is 14 residues long. The germline V gene encodes CDR1 MDHEN and CDR2 SYDVKM.

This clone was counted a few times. Here the CDR3 reads CASSPPREPQHF. CDR3 sequence (DNA): TGTGCCAGTAGCCCCCCGAGAGAGCCCCAGCATTTT. The gene calls are TRBV19 and TRBJ1-5; D is uncertain. This CDR3 spans 12 amino acids. Per the germline V gene, CDR1 is LNHDA and CDR2 is SQIVND (reference sequence). Trimming removed 6 bases from V and 8 bases from J, with 11 bases in between.

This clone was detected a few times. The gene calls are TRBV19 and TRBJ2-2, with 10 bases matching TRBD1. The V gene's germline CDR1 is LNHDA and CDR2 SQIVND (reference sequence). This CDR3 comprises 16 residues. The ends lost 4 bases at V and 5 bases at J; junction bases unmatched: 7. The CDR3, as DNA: TGTGCCAGTAGTACGACAGGGGGCAGAGGGACCGGGGAGCTGTTTTTT. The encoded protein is CASSTTGGRGTGELFF.

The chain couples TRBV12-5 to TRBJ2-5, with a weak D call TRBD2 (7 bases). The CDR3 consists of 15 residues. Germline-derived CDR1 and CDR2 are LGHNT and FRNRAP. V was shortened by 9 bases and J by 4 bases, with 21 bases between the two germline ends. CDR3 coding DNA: TGTGCTAGCAGTTGGGGGGGCTGGGGGCGAGAGACCCAGTACTTC. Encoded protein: CASSWGGWGRETQYF.

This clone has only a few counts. CDR3 sequence reads: CASRGRAYNEQFF. The CDR3 bases are TGTGCCAGCAGAGGGAGGGCCTACAATGAGCAGTTCTTC. The V and J genes are TRBV28 and TRBJ2-1; 7 bases are a match to TRBD2. The CDR3 extends over 13 amino acids. Losses at the gene ends were 6 bases for V and 2 bases for J; bases not matched to a gene: 1. Per the germline V gene, CDR1 is MDHEN and CDR2 is SYDVKM.

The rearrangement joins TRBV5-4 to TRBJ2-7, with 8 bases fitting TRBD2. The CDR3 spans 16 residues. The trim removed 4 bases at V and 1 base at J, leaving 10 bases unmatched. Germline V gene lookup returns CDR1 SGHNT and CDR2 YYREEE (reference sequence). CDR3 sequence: CASSPRWRGESYEQYF. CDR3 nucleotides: TGTGCCAGCAGCCCGAGGTGGCGGGGGGAGTCCTACGAGCAGTACTTC.

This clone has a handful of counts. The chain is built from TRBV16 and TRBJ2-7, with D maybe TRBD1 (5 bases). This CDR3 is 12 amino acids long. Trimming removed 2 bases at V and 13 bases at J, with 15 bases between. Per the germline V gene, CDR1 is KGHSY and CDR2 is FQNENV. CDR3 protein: CASSQRGIGIYF. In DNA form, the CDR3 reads TGTGCCAGCAGCCAAAGGGGTATCGGCATATACTTC. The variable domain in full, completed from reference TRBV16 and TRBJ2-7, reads GEEVAQTPKHLVRGEGQKAKLYCAPIKGHSYVFWYQQVLKNEFKFLISFQNENVFDETGMPKERFSAKCLPNSPCSLEIQATKLEDSAVYFCASSQRGIGIYFGPGTRLTVT.

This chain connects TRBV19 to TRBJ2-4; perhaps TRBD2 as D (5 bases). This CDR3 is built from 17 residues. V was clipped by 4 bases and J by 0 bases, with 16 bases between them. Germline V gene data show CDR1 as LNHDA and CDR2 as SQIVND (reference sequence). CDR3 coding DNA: TGTGCCAGTAGTACCCGGACTGTACGGGCAGCCAAAAACATTCAGTACTTC. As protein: CASSTRTVRAAKNIQYF.

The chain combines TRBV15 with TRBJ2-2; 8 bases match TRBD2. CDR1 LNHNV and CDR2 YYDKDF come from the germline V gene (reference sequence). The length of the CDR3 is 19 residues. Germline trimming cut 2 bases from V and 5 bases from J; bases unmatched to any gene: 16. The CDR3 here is CATSRPRGRAGVGTGELFF. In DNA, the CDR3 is TGTGCCACCAGCAGACCCAGGGGTAGAGCGGGAGTAGGTACCGGGGAGCTGTTTTTT.

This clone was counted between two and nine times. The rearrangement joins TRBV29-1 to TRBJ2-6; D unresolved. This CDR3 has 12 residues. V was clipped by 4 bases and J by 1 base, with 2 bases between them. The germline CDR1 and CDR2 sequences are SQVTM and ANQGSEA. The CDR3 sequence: CSVASGANVLTF. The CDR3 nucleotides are TGCAGCGTTGCGTCTGGGGCCAACGTCCTGACTTTC.

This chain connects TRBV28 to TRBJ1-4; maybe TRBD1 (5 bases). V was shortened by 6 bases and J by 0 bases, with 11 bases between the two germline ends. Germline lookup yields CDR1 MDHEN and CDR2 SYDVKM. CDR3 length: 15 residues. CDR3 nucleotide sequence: TGTGCCAGCAGCCAAACAGGAACAACTAATGAAAAACTGTTTTTT. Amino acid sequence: CASSQTGTTNEKLFF.

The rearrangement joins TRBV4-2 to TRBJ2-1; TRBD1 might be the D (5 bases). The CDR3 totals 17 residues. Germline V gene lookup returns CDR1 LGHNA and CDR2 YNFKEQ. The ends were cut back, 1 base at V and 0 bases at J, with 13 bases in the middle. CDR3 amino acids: CASSQGNRSRSYNEQFF. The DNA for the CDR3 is TGTGCCAGCAGCCAAGGGAACAGGTCTCGCTCCTACAATGAGCAGTTCTTC.

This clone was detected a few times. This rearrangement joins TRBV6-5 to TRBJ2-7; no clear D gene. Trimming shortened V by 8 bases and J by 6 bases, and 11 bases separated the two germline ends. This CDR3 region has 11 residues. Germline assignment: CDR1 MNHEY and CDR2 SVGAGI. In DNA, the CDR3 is TGTGCCAGCGCTGGTGGCCGCGAGCAGTACTTC. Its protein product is CASAGGREQYF.

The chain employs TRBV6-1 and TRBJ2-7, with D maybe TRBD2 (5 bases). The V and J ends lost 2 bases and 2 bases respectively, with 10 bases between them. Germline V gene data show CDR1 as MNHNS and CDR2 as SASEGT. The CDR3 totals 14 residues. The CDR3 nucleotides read TGTGCCAGCAGTGAATGGACTGGAACCTACGAGCAGTACTTC. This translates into CASSEWTGTYEQYF.

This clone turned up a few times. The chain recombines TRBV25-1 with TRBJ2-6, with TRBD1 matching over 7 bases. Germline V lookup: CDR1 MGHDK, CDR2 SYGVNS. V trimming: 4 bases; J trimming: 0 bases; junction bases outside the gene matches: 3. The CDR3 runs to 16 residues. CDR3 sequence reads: CASSAPGGSGANVLTF. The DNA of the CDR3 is TGTGCCAGCAGTGCCCCAGGGGGCTCTGGGGCCAACGTCCTGACTTTC.

The CDR3 nucleotides are TGTGCCAGCAGCCAAACCGGACAGGGAAAATACAATGAGCAGTTCTTC. It codes for CASSQTGQGKYNEQFF. The chain carries TRBV7-2 and TRBJ2-1; TRBD1 agrees at 8 bases. The V and J ends lost 5 bases and 4 bases, in that order; junction bases with no gene match: 10. Germline CDR1 and CDR2: SGHTA and FQGNSA. The CDR3 spans 16 residues.

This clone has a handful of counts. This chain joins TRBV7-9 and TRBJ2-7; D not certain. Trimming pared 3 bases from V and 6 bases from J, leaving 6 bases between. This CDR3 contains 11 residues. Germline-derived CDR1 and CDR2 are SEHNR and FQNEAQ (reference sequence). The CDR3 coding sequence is TGTGCCAGCAGCTTCCTCGGCGAGCAGTACTTC. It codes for CASSFLGEQYF.

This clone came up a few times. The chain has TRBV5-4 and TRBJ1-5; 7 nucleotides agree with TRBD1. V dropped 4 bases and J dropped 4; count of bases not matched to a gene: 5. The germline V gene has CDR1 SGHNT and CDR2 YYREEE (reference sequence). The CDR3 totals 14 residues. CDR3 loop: CASSQGQTNQPQHF. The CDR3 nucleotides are TGTGCCAGCAGCCAGGGACAGACGAATCAGCCCCAGCATTTT.

The chain's CDR3 is CASSSGLSNQPQHF. Here the CDR3 DNA reads TGTGCCAGCAGCTCGGGACTAAGCAATCAGCCCCAGCATTTT. The J gene is TRBJ1-5, the V gene TRBV7-8; D may be TRBD1 (5 bases). Germline CDR1 and CDR2: SGHVS and FQNEAQ. The CDR3 is 14 amino acids. The ends were cut back, 4 bases at V and 1 base at J, with 8 bases in the middle.

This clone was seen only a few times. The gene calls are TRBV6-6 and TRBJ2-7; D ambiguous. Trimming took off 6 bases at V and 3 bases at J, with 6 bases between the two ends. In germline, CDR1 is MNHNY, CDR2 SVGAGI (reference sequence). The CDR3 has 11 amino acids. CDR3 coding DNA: TGTGCCAGCAGCTTATTCTACGAGCAGTACTTC. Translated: CASSLFYEQYF.

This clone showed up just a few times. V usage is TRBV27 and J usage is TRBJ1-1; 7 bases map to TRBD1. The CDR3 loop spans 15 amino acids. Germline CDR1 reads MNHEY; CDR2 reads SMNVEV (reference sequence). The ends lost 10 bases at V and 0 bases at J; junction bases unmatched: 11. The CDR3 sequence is CATTPGQRMNTEAFF. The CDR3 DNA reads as TGTGCCACCACCCCGGGACAGCGTATGAACACTGAAGCTTTCTTT.